This TCR beta chain was documented in a study of cytomegalovirus exposure and HLA in healthy donors. The CDR3 is 15 residues long. Germline values: CDR1 SGHTA, CDR2 FQGNSA. The J segment lost 2 bases and the V segment lost 5 bases, leaving 8 bases of the junction unmatched. A few counts support this clone. The PCR ran on 60 Vbeta and 13 Jbeta primers. This table comes from immunoSEQ multiplex PCR, and its TCRdb copy is limited to in-frame clones, with some not included. The sample contains about 130,000 clones, 78% of which appear only once. This receptor was obtained from a man in his forties in good health and CMV-seronegative. The chain joins TRBV7-2 to TRBJ1-1; 7 nucleotides match TRBD1. Sequenced material: PBMCs. The CDR3 protein is CASSPAGTVNTEAFF. The CDR3 coding sequence is TGTGCCAGCAGCCCTGCCGGGACAGTTAACACTGAAGCTTTCTTT. The whole variable domain, remainder taken from reference TRBV7-2 and TRBJ1-1, is GAGVSQSPSNKVTEKGKDVELRCDPISGHTALYWYRQSLGQGLEFLIYFQGNSAPDKSGLPSDRFSAERTGGSVSTLTIQRTQQEDSAVYLCASSPAGTVNTEAFFGQGTRLTVV.